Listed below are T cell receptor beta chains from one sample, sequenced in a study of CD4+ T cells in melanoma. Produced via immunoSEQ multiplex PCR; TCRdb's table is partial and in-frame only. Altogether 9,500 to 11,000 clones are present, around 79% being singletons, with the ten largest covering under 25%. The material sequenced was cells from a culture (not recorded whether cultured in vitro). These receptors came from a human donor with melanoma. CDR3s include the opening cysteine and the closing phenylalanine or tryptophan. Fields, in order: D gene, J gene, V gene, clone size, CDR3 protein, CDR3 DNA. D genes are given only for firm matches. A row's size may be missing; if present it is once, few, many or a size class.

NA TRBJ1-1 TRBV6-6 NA CASSYASPGNQSF TGTGCCAGCAGTTACGCCTCCCCAGGGAATCAAAGCTTT
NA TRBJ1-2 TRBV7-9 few CASSLTQVGYTF TGTGCCAGCAGCCTTACTCAGGTTGGCTACACCTTC
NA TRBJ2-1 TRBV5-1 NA CASSVGDEQFF TGCGCCAGCAGCGTTGGGGATGAGCAGTTCTTC
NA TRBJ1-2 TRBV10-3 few CAISANLNYGYTF TGTGCCATCAGTGCGAACTTAAACTATGGCTACACCTTC
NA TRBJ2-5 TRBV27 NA CASSLLGETQYF TGTGCCAGCAGTTTATTGGGAGAGACCCAGTACTTC
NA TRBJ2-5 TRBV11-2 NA CASSLGRGGTQETQYF TGTGCCAGCAGCCTGGGGCGAGGAGGGACGCAAGAGACCCAGTACTTC
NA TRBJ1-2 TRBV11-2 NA CASSLVGGNYGYTF TGTGCCAGCAGCTTAGTCGGGGGGAACTATGGCTACACCTTC
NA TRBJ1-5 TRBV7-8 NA CASSLGGGEPQHF TGTGCCAGCAGCTTAGGAGGGGGAGAGCCCCAGCATTTT
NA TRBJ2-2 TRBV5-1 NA CASSSRGELFF TGCGCCAGCAGCTCCAGGGGGGAGCTGTTTTTT
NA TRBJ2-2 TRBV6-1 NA CASSEVGQPINTGELFF TGTGCCAGCAGTGAAGTTGGGCAGCCGATAAACACCGGGGAGCTGTTTTTT
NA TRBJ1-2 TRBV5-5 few CASSLGGVYGYTF TGTGCCAGCAGCTTGGGGGGAGTCTATGGCTACACCTTC
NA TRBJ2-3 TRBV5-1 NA CASSLVTQATDTQYF TGCGCCAGCAGCTTGGTTACGCAGGCGACAGATACGCAGTATTTT
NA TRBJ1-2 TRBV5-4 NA CASSLRGYNYGYTF TGTGCCAGCAGTCTGAGAGGATATAACTATGGCTACACCTTC
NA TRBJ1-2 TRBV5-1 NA CASSLGHSNYGYTF TGCGCCAGCAGCTTGGGACATTCTAACTATGGCTACACCTTC
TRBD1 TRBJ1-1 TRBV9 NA CASSDGTGGTEAFF TGTGCCAGCAGCGACGGGACAGGGGGCACTGAAGCTTTCTTT
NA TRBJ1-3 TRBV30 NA CAWSVVGNTIYF TGTGCCTGGAGTGTAGTGGGAAACACCATATATTTT
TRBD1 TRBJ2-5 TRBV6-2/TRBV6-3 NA CASSLDGTGGFGETQYF TGTGCCAGCAGCCTAGACGGGACAGGGGGTTTCGGGGAGACCCAGTACTTC
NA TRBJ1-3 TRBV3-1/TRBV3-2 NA CASSQDWRQLGNTIYF TGTGCCAGCAGCCAAGATTGGCGACAACTTGGAAACACCATATATTTT
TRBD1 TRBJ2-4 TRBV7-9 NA CASSLAYRGSAKNIQYF TGTGCCAGCAGCTTAGCCTACAGGGGGTCGGCCAAAAACATTCAGTACTTC
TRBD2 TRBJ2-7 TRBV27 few CASSPGLAAVEQYF TGTGCCAGCAGCCCGGGACTAGCGGCAGTCGAGCAGTACTTC
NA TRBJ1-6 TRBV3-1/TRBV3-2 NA CASSQGTTNSPLHF TGTGCCAGCAGCCAAGGCACGACAAATTCACCCCTCCACTTT
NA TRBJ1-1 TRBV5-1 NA CASSLGDLNTEAFF TGCGCCAGCAGCTTGGGTGATTTGAACACTGAAGCTTTCTTT
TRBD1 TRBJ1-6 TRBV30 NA CACHLQGRKNSPLHF TGTGCCTGTCACTTACAGGGGAGGAAGAATTCACCCCTCCACTTT
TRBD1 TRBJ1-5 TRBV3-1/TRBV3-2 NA CASSQGRGQSQPQHF TGTGCCAGCAGCCAAGGCAGGGGGCAAAGTCAGCCCCAGCATTTT
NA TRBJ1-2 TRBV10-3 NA CAISDRPSQGYTF TGTGCCATCAGTGACCGGCCGAGTCAGGGCTACACCTTC